The rows below give T cell receptor beta chains drawn from one sample of a study of identical twins' blood T cells. MiXCR, applied by TCRdb to the 5' RACE reads, yields one record per CDR3 protein. The sample carries a few hundred thousand distinct CDR3 sequences, 28% recorded once. The sample consisted of PBMCs. Receptors were obtained from a woman aged 18 to 55 in good health. Each CDR3 is given without its conserved first and last residue. D genes are given only for firm matches. Rows may omit the clone size; those that give it use once, few, many or a size class.

D gene: NA
clone size: NA
V gene: TRBV12-3/TRBV12-4
CDR3 protein: ASGPLGNKKLF

D gene: NA
clone size: once
V gene: TRBV7-9
CDR3 protein: ASSLTTFDTEAF

D gene: TRBD1
clone size: few
V gene: TRBV20-1
CDR3 protein: SARIIQGGNQPQH

D gene: NA
clone size: many
V gene: TRBV20-1
CDR3 protein: SAYRADEKLF

D gene: TRBD2
clone size: once
V gene: TRBV7-2
CDR3 protein: ASSLIAGEGETQY

D gene: NA
clone size: NA
V gene: TRBV6-5
CDR3 protein: ASSYSHGPNEQF

D gene: NA
clone size: NA
V gene: TRBV9
CDR3 protein: ASSPRQNGHNEQF

D gene: NA
clone size: NA
V gene: TRBV7-2
CDR3 protein: AGSFPGQVLYGYT

D gene: NA
clone size: NA
V gene: TRBV7-9
CDR3 protein: ASSLASGIYGYT

D gene: NA
clone size: NA
V gene: TRBV5-5
CDR3 protein: ASSLSSGQNYGYT

D gene: NA
clone size: NA
V gene: TRBV29-1
CDR3 protein: SLSFGAYEQY

D gene: NA
clone size: once
V gene: TRBV25-1
CDR3 protein: AGTPRGDAFVAKNIQY

D gene: TRBD1
clone size: NA
V gene: TRBV12-3/TRBV12-4
CDR3 protein: ASSFGTGSQPQH

D gene: NA
clone size: few
V gene: TRBV20-1
CDR3 protein: SAPPWGAYGYT